Sequencing of this TCR beta chain was carried out in a study of blood T cells in healthy people across ages. The authors ran a second PCR of 7 to 11 cycles using a sample-barcoded 5' primer and a J-beta primer mix. Each cDNA molecule received a tag from a template-switch adaptor that had 12 random nucleotides. From the 5' RACE reads, TCRdb called clonotypes with MiXCR, one entry per CDR3 protein. The sample carries some 860,000 distinct CDR3 sequences, roughly 56% recorded once. The CDR3 consists of 16 residues. The V gene end was trimmed by 3 bases and the J gene end by 1 base; junction bases not matched to a gene: 4. The germline V gene has CDR1 MDHEN and CDR2 SYDVKM. Overall study findings and caveats: Investigators viewed diversity estimates from one million T cells as underestimates, the study reported. In long-lived donors, naive CD4+ cell counts and diversity exceeded those of aged donors.

Turning to this clonotype: Its specificity is not known.

A minimum of 7 million PBMCs was isolated per sample. This chain uses TRBV28 with TRBJ2-3; 10 bases match TRBD1. This clonotype was obtained from a man aged 40-55 years in good health. Sequencing was done on a sample of blood. The CDR3 bases are TGTGCCAGCAGTTTGCGGGGGACAGGGGGCACAGATACGCAGTATTTT. It translates to CASSLRGTGGTDTQYF.